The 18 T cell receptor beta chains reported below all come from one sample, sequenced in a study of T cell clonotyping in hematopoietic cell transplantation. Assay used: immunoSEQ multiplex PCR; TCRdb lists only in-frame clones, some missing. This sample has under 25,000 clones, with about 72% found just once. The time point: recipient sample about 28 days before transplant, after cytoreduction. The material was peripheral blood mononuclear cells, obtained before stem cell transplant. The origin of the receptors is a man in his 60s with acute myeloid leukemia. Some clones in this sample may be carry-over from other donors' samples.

The CDR3 loop reads CATTEDRAGTEAFF. Here the CDR3 DNA reads TGTGCCACCACCGAGGACAGGGCGGGGACTGAAGCTTTCTTT. The gene calls are TRBV11-3 and TRBJ1-1; TRBD1 aligns across 8 bases. The CDR3 extends over 14 amino acids. After removal of 10 bases from V and 5 bases from J, the junction contained 12 bases not matched to a gene. The V gene's germline CDR1 is SGHNT and CDR2 YENEEA.

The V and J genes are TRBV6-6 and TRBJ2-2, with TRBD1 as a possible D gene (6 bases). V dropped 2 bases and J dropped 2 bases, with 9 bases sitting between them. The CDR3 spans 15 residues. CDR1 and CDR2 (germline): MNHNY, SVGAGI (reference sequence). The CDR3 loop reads CASSYQDSNTGELFF. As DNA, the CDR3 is TGTGCCAGCAGTTACCAGGACAGCAACACCGGGGAGCTGTTTTTT.

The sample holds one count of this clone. The CDR3 is CASRAHGASYEQYF. CDR3 sequence (DNA): TGTGCCAGCAGGGCCCACGGGGCATCCTACGAGCAGTACTTC. This chain uses TRBV25-1 with TRBJ2-7; either TRBD1 or TRBD2 may supply D (5 bases each). Trimming took off 6 bases at V and 1 base at J, with 13 bases between the two ends. Germline assignment: CDR1 MGHDK and CDR2 SYGVNS. The CDR3 totals 14 residues.

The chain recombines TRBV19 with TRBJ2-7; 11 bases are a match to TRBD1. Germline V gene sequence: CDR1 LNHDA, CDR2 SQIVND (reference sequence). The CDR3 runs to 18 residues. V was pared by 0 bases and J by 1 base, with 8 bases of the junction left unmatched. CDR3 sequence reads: CASSIDGPGTGGSYEQYF. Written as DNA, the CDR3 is TGTGCCAGTAGTATAGATGGGCCCGGGACAGGGGGATCCTACGAGCAGTACTTC.

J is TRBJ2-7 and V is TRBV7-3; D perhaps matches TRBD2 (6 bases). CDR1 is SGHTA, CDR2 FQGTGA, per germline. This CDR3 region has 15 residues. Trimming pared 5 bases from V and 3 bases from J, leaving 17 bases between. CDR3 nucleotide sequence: TGTGCCAGCAGCCCCTCCGCGGGATCAAACTACGAGCAGTACTTC. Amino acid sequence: CASSPSAGSNYEQYF.

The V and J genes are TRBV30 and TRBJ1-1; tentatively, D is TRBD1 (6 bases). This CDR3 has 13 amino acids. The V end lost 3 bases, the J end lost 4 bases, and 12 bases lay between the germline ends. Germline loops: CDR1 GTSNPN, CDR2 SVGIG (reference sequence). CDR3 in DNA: TGTGCCTGGAGAGGGGGTTTCAGCACTGAAGCTTTCTTT. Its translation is CAWRGGFSTEAFF.

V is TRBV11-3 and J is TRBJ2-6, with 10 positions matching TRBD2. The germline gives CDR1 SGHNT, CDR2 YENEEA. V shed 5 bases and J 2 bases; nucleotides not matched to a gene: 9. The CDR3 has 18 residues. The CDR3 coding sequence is TGTGCCAGCAGCCAGCGGGAGGGTTCGTGGGCTGGGGCCAACGTCCTGACTTTC. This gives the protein CASSQREGSWAGANVLTF.

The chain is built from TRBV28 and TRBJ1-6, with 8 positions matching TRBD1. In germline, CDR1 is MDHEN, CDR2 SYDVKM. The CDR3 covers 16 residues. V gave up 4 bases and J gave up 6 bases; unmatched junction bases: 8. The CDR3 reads CASSYGSGGGNSPLHF. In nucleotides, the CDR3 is TGTGCCAGCAGTTACGGGTCAGGGGGCGGTAATTCACCCCTCCACTTT.

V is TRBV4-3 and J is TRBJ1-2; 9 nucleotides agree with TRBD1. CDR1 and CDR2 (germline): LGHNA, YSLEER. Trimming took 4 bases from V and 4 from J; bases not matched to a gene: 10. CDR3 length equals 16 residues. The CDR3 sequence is CASSPFSTGGPYGYTF. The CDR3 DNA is TGCGCCAGCAGCCCATTTTCTACAGGGGGCCCCTATGGCTACACCTTC.

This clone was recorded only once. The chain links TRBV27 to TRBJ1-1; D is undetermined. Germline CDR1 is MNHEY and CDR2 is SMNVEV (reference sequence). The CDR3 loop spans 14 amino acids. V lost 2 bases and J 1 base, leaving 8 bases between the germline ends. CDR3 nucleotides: TGTGCCAGCAGTTTACAGCGATGGAACACTGAAGCTTTCTTT. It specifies CASSLQRWNTEAFF.

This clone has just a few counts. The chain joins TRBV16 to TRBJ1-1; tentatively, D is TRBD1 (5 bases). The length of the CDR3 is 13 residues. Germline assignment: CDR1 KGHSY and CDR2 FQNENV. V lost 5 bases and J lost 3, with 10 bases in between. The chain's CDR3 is CASSSRGDTEAFF. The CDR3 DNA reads TGTGCCAGCAGCTCCCGGGGGGACACTGAAGCTTTCTTT.

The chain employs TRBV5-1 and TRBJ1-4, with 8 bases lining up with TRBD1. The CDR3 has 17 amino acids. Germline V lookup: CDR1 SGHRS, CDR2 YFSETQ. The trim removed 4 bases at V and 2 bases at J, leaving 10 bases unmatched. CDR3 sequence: CASSDLGTGGTNEKLFF. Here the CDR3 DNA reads TGCGCCAGCAGCGATTTGGGGACAGGAGGGACTAATGAAAAACTGTTTTTT.

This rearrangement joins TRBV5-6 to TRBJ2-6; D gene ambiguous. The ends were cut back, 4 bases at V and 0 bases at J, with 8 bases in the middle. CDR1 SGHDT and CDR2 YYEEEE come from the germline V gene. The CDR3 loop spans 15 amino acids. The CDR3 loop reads CASSLGFSGANVLTF. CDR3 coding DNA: TGTGCCAGCAGCCTGGGGTTCTCTGGGGCCAACGTCCTGACTTTC. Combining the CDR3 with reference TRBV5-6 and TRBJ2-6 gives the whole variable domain DAGVTQSPTHLIKTRGQQVTLRCSPKSGHDTVSWYQQALGQGPQFIFQYYEEEERQRGNFPDRFSGHQFPNYSSELNVNALLLGDSALYLCASSLGFSGANVLTFGAGSRLTVL.

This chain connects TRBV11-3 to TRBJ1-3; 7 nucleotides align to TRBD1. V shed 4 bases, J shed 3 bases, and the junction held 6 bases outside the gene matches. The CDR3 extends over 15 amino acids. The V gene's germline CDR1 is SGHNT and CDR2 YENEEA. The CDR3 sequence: CASSYYGDSGNTIYF. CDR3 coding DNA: TGTGCCAGCAGCTACTACGGGGACAGTGGAAACACCATATATTTT.

The CDR3 coding sequence is TGTGCCAGCAGTGCTCGGAGGGATAGCAATCAGCCCCAGCATTTT. This encodes CASSARRDSNQPQHF. V is TRBV2 and J is TRBJ1-5; D is ambiguous. The germline V and J ends were trimmed by 4 bases and 0 bases, with 10 bases remaining between them. Looked up from germline, CDR1 is SNHLY and CDR2 is FYNNEI. CDR3 length equals 15 residues.

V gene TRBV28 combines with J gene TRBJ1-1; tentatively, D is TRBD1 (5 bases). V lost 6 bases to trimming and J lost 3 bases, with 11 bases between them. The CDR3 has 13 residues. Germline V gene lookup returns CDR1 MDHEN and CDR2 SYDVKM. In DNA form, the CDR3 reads TGTGCCAGCAGGGCCGGGGGGGACACTGAAGCTTTCTTT. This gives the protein CASRAGGDTEAFF.

The chain's CDR3 is CASSLEGGYGYTF. CDR3 in DNA: TGTGCCAGCAGCTTGGAGGGGGGGTATGGCTACACCTTC. V gene TRBV5-4 combines with J gene TRBJ1-2, with a tentative D call TRBD1 (6 bases). This CDR3 spans 13 amino acids. Germline V lookup: CDR1 SGHNT, CDR2 YYREEE (reference sequence). V lost 0 bases, J lost 5 bases, and 8 bases lay in between.

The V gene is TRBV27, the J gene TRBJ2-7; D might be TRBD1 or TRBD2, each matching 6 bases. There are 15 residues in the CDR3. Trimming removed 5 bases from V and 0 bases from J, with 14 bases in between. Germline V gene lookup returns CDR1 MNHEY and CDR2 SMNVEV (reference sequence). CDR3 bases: TGTGCCAGCAGTGCGGGACACGGATACTCCTACGAGCAGTACTTC. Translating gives CASSAGHGYSYEQYF.